This T cell receptor beta chain is drawn from a study of response to subunit inactivated influenza vaccine. Study-level findings and limits: The authors suggested that few new T cells are recruited per seasonal influenza vaccination.

On this clonotype itself: Its antigen is currently unknown. The junction and the germline gene differ at one end; a read error may be behind it.

Using its own MiXCR run on the RT-PCR reads, TCRdb lists one record per CDR3 protein. Counted here are around 530,000 distinct CDR3 sequences, roughly 12% occurring once; the ten biggest clones make up 10%. CDR3 length: 16 residues. Germline lookup yields CDR1 LGHNA and CDR2 YSLEER. The chain employs TRBV4-3 and TRBJ2-3; 9 bases are shared with TRBD2. This clonotype originated in a man aged 45-65 years who received an inactivated influenza vaccine. The source material was PBMCs from blood, sampled on the day of vaccination. CDR3 sequence: CASSHRAGTSKDTQYF. The CDR3 DNA reads TGCGCCAGCAGCCACCGAGCCGGGACTAGCAAAGATACGCAGTATTTT.